Following are 22 T cell receptor beta chains from one sample sequenced in a study of OX40 agonist ivuxolimab in advanced cancers. Data came from immunoSEQ multiplex PCR; TCRdb stores just in-frame clones and leaves some out. The repertoire holds 11,000 to 15,000 clones, with approximately 93% as singletons. Specimen: CD4+ or CD8+ T cells sorted from blood, collected in a trial of the OX40 agonist ivuxolimab. The source is an adult with an advanced solid tumor such as melanoma, head and neck, liver or kidney cancer.

CDR3 region: CASSMDRGSGYGYTF. In nucleotides, the CDR3 is TGTGCCAGCAGCATGGACCGGGGGTCCGGCTATGGCTACACCTTC. V and J are TRBV6-6 and TRBJ1-2, with D possibly TRBD1 on 5 matching bases. There are 15 residues in the CDR3. From germline, CDR1 is MNHNY and CDR2 SVGAGI (reference sequence). The V end lost 6 bases, the J end lost 4 bases, and 18 bases lay between the germline ends.

This chain joins TRBV21-1 and TRBJ1-5. TRBV21-1 is a listed pseudogene. The CDR3 is made up of 19 amino acids. The CDR3 DNA reads as TGTGCCAGCAGCAGGGCTCAGGGGCGCCGACTAGTTAGCAATCAGCCCCAGCATTTT. As protein: CASSRAQGRRLVSNQPQHF.

This chain uses TRBV5-1 with TRBJ1-2, with TRBD1 as a possible D gene (5 bases). Trimming cost V 2 bases and J 3 bases, with 11 bases left between them. There are 14 residues in the CDR3. Looked up from germline, CDR1 is SGHRS and CDR2 is YFSETQ. This chain's CDR3 is CASSFTGAYYGYTF. CDR3 nucleotide sequence: TGCGCCAGCAGCTTTACCGGGGCGTACTATGGCTACACCTTC.

The chain joins TRBV19 to TRBJ1-1; D call uncertain. The CDR3 consists of 13 residues. The germline V and J ends were trimmed by 7 bases and 1 base, with 10 bases remaining between them. Germline CDR1 reads LNHDA; CDR2 reads SQIVND (reference sequence). The CDR3 DNA reads as TGTGCCAGTACGTTCTCGGGGAACACTGAAGCTTTCTTT. Encoded protein: CASTFSGNTEAFF.

V is TRBV28 and J is TRBJ2-7; D not certain. V lost 5 bases and J lost 4, with 12 bases in between. Per germline, CDR1 MDHEN and CDR2 SYDVKM. CDR3 length: 13 residues. Here the CDR3 reads CASSLALGYEQYF. CDR3 bases: TGTGCCAGCAGTCTTGCCCTTGGGTACGAGCAGTACTTC.

This clone was found a few times. The chain recombines TRBV6-6 with TRBJ1-1; D might be TRBD1 (5 bases). Trimming left V 2 bases short and J 3 bases short, with 7 bases between. CDR3 length: 13 residues. Germline-derived CDR1 and CDR2 are MNHNY and SVGAGI (reference sequence). CDR3 amino acids: CASSYAGHTEAFF. The CDR3 DNA is TGTGCCAGCAGTTACGCAGGGCACACTGAAGCTTTCTTT.

The chain joins TRBV5-1 to TRBJ2-2; a weak D match, TRBD1 (6 bases). The V end was cut by 4 bases, the J end by 6 bases, with 16 bases between. Per the germline V gene, CDR1 is SGHRS and CDR2 is YFSETQ. The CDR3 runs to 15 residues. CDR3 sequence: CASSDDRLMAGELFF. Written as DNA, the CDR3 is TGCGCCAGCAGCGACGACAGGTTGATGGCCGGGGAGCTGTTTTTT.

V and J are TRBV19 and TRBJ1-1; 12 nucleotides match TRBD1. This CDR3 contains 17 residues. The germline CDR1 and CDR2 sequences are LNHDA and SQIVND (reference sequence). V lost 5 bases and J lost 5; bases outside the gene matches: 12. As DNA, the CDR3 is TGTGCCAGTAGTCCTTCGCGGGACAGGGGGCGCGGGACTGAAGCTTTCTTT. It translates to CASSPSRDRGRGTEAFF.

CDR3 DNA: TGTGCCAGCAGCGTAGCAGGGTATAGCAATCAGCCCCAGCATTTT. This sequence encodes CASSVAGYSNQPQHF. The J gene is TRBJ1-5, the V gene TRBV9; possible D gene TRBD1, 5 bases. CDR3 length: 15 amino acids. Germline V lookup: CDR1 SGDLS, CDR2 YYNGEE. The germline V and J ends were trimmed by 0 bases and 0 bases, with 7 bases remaining between them.

The CDR3 sequence: CASSNTKNIQYF. For the CDR3, the DNA is TGTGCCAGCTCCAATACCAAAAACATTCAGTACTTC. This chain uses TRBV6-6 with TRBJ2-4; D is uncertain. From germline, CDR1 is MNHNY and CDR2 SVGAGI (reference sequence). The CDR3 sequence is 12 residues long. Trimming cost V 8 bases and J 2 bases, with 7 bases left between them.

The V call is TRBV12-2, the J call TRBJ2-1; TRBD2, as called in the table, went unchecked against the DNA. TRBV12-2 is marked as a pseudogene. The CDR3 spans 13 residues. In nucleotides, the CDR3 is TGTGCAAGTCGCTTAGATAAGAGCGATGAGCAGTTCTTC. Translated, it gives CASRLDKSDEQFF.

The chain couples TRBV6-9 to TRBJ2-1; 10 positions match TRBD1. Unmatched junction bases numbered 5, after V lost 8 bases and J lost 4 bases. The CDR3 consists of 14 residues. Germline V gives CDR1 MNHGY, CDR2 SVAAGI. In DNA form, the CDR3 reads TGTGCCAGCCCCTGGGGACAGGGGTACAATGAGCAGTTCTTC. Translated, it gives CASPWGQGYNEQFF.

CDR3 protein: CASSQDNRQDTQYF. The CDR3 nucleotides read TGCGCCAGCAGCCAAGATAATAGACAAGATACGCAGTATTTT. The rearrangement joins TRBV4-1 to TRBJ2-3; D is ambiguous. The CDR3 sequence is 14 residues long. Germline-derived CDR1 and CDR2 are MGHRA and YSYEKL. Trimming removed 0 bases at V and 5 bases at J, with 9 bases between.

This chain joins TRBV5-4 and TRBJ2-3; the D is unclear. The CDR3 loop spans 14 amino acids. V lost 3 bases to trimming and J lost 0 bases, with 8 bases between them. Looked up from germline, CDR1 is SGHNT and CDR2 is YYREEE (reference sequence). The CDR3 region has the DNA TGTGCCAGCAGCTCTATCGACAGCACAGATACGCAGTATTTT. Its protein product is CASSSIDSTDTQYF. Complete variable domain (other parts from reference TRBV5-4 and TRBJ2-3): ETGVTQSPTHLIKTRGQQVTLRCSSQSGHNTVSWYQQALGQGPQFIFQYYREEENGRGNFPPRFSGLQFPNYSSELNVNALELDDSALYLCASSSIDSTDTQYFGPGTRLTVL.

The rearrangement links TRBV5-1 to TRBJ1-2; unclear D gene. The length of the CDR3 is 13 residues. V was trimmed by 2 bases and J by 10 bases, leaving 15 bases between them. CDR1 is SGHRS and CDR2 is YFSETQ in the germline V gene. The DNA for the CDR3 is TGCGCCAGCAGCTTCACGGGTCTCATTGACTACACCTTC. Protein: CASSFTGLIDYTF.

The chain uses TRBV5-6 and TRBJ1-6, with no clear D. With 0 bases removed from V and 0 bases from J, the gap between germline ends came to 7 bases. Germline V gene data show CDR1 as SGHDT and CDR2 as YYEEEE. This CDR3 has 16 residues. The CDR3 protein is CASSLGRSSYNSPLHF. The CDR3 DNA is TGTGCCAGCAGCTTGGGAAGGAGCTCCTATAATTCACCCCTCCACTTT.

V gene TRBV19 combines with J gene TRBJ1-1; TRBD1 matches at 8 bases. CDR3 length equals 14 residues. CDR1 and CDR2 (germline): LNHDA, SQIVND (reference sequence). The V segment lost 6 bases and the J segment 4 bases; nucleotides outside the gene matches: 7. CDR3 sequence (DNA): TGTGCCAGTAGCCGGACAGGGCTGGGCACTGAAGCTTTCTTT. It encodes CASSRTGLGTEAFF.

The chain is built from TRBV29-1 and TRBJ2-7, with 9 bases lining up with TRBD1. The CDR3 consists of 13 residues. V gave up 6 bases and J gave up 2 bases; unmatched junction bases: 5. CDR1 and CDR2 (germline): SQVTM, ANQGSEA. CDR3 sequence: CSVEGQGAYEQYF. The CDR3 nucleotides read TGCAGCGTGGAGGGACAGGGAGCCTACGAGCAGTACTTC.

The chain carries TRBV4-1 and TRBJ2-5, with D possibly TRBD2 on 6 matching bases. This CDR3 region has 14 residues. V lost 1 base to trimming and J lost 4 bases, with 10 bases between them. Germline CDR1 and CDR2: MGHRA and YSYEKL. The DNA of the CDR3 is TGCGCCAGCAGCCAAGTTGGGGGAGGAGAGACCCAGTACTTC. Residues: CASSQVGGGETQYF.

This clone was observed a single time. V and J are TRBV19 and TRBJ2-1; D may be TRBD2 (7 bases). This CDR3 contains 16 residues. V was cut by 4 bases and J by 2 bases, with 15 bases left in between. The germline gives CDR1 LNHDA, CDR2 SQIVND (reference sequence). The CDR3 DNA follows: TGTGCCAGTAGTAGAGGGGGGGGCGGACCCTACAATGAGCAGTTCTTC. This encodes CASSRGGGGPYNEQFF.

The chain carries TRBV29-1 and TRBJ2-7; possibly TRBD2 for D (5 bases). V shed 1 base and J shed 5 bases, with 12 bases lying between them. From germline, CDR1 is SQVTM and CDR2 ANQGSEA. The CDR3 runs to 13 residues. For the CDR3, the DNA is TGCAGCGTTGAAGGTGAAAGAGGGCACGAGCAGTACTTC. Protein product: CSVEGERGHEQYF.

The chain combines TRBV28 with TRBJ2-1, with D uncertain. The CDR3 sequence is 15 residues long. The V end lost 5 bases, the J end lost 1 base, and 12 bases lay between the germline ends. Germline V CDR1 and CDR2: MDHEN, SYDVKM. The CDR3 region is CASSALVASYNEQFF. The CDR3 region has the DNA TGTGCCAGCAGTGCCCTTGTGGCTTCCTACAATGAGCAGTTCTTC.